What follows is one T cell receptor beta chain and its context. The data derive from a study of blood T cell repertoires in COVID-19. Study information: Researchers got acute and convalescent COVID-19 samples from the United States, Italy and Spain. T cells, B-cell-depleted T cells, or PBMCs supplied cDNA or gDNA.

Measured with immunoSEQ multiplex PCR; TCRdb has only the in-frame clones, and not every one. This repertoire shows tens of thousands of clones, approximately 90% found once; its top ten account for about 7%. CDR3 length equals 15 residues. With V trimmed by 6 bases and J by 5 bases, 12 bases remained unmatched. Germline assignment: CDR1 WSHSY and CDR2 SAAADI. This receptor was identified in an elderly woman with acute or convalescent COVID-19. The chain uses TRBV10-2 and TRBJ2-5, with 7 bases that match TRBD2. The sequenced material came from peripheral blood. The CDR3, as DNA: TGCGCCAGCAGCCCCCGGGGCGGGAGAGGGGAGACCCAGTACTTC. It specifies CASSPRGGRGETQYF.